These 27 T cell receptor beta chains originate from one sample sequenced in a study of OX40 agonist ivuxolimab in advanced cancers. This table comes from immunoSEQ multiplex PCR, and its TCRdb copy is limited to in-frame clones, with some not included. In the table there are under 55,000 clones, about nine tenths of which are singletons. Sequenced material: CD4+ or CD8+ T cells sorted from blood, taken in a trial of the OX40 agonist ivuxolimab. Receptor source: an adult with an advanced solid tumor such as melanoma, head and neck, liver or kidney cancer.

Comments on this clone: Other DNA sequences in this sample translate to the same CDR3. J is TRBJ1-2 and V is TRBV19, with D maybe TRBD1 (6 bases). Germline loops: CDR1 LNHDA, CDR2 SQIVND (reference sequence). V lost 0 bases to trimming and J lost 6 bases, with 8 bases between them. CDR3 length equals 13 residues. Here the CDR3 DNA reads TGTGCCAGTAGTATAGAACAGGGTCATGGCTACACCTTC. Translating it yields CASSIEQGHGYTF.

V gene TRBV19 combines with J gene TRBJ2-2; 8 nucleotides line up with TRBD1. V shed 4 bases, J shed 4 bases, and the junction held 5 bases outside the gene matches. Germline lookup yields CDR1 LNHDA and CDR2 SQIVND (reference sequence). CDR3 size: 15 residues. CDR3 residues: CASSTRGLGTGELFF. CDR3 coding DNA: TGTGCCAGTAGTACCAGGGGGCTTGGCACCGGGGAGCTGTTTTTT.

The rearrangement joins TRBV5-6 to TRBJ2-7, with a possible D match to TRBD2 (6 bases). V was cut by 3 bases and J by 2 bases, with 21 bases left in between. The germline CDR1 and CDR2 sequences are SGHDT and YYEEEE. This CDR3 is 17 amino acids long. CDR3 bases: TGTGCCAGCAGCTCACCCCCGGGTCGGGGGATCACCTACGAGCAGTACTTC. It is translated as CASSSPPGRGITYEQYF.

This clone has a handful of counts. The chain has TRBV28 and TRBJ1-1; 8 nucleotides agree with TRBD1. The CDR3 spans 15 residues. The ends lost 4 bases at V and 7 bases at J; junction bases unmatched: 11. CDR1 is MDHEN and CDR2 is SYDVKM in the germline V gene. CDR3 DNA sequence: TGTGCCAGCAGTTCCCCTCCAGGGGGCTTCGGTGAAGCTTTCTTT. Its protein is CASSSPPGGFGEAFF.

This chain links TRBV7-6 with TRBJ2-7; D possibly corresponds to TRBD2 (5 bases). The CDR3 runs to 12 residues. The V end was cut by 8 bases, the J end by 4 bases, with 12 bases between. CDR1 is SGHVS, CDR2 FNYEAQ, per germline. CDR3 loop: CASQSGSYEQYF. CDR3 nucleotides: TGTGCCAGCCAAAGCGGATCTTACGAGCAGTACTTC.

The V gene is TRBV25-1, the J gene TRBJ1-3, with D possibly being TRBD1 (5 bases). This CDR3 is 15 amino acids long. Germline V gene lookup returns CDR1 MGHDK and CDR2 SYGVNS. V was pared by 8 bases and J by 8 bases, with 22 bases between. The CDR3 sequence is CASGGLSGSGDTIYF. CDR3 coding DNA: TGTGCCAGCGGGGGTCTCTCAGGGTCTGGCGACACCATATATTTT.

Sample share makes this clone medium-sized. The DNA of the CDR3 is TGTGCCAGCAGCCAGGGCCCGAACACTGAAGCTTTCTTT. Translated, it gives CASSQGPNTEAFF. This sequence joins TRBV7-3 and TRBJ1-1, with D maybe TRBD1 (5 bases). Germline assignment: CDR1 SGHTA and CDR2 FQGTGA. The CDR3 consists of 13 residues. Trimming removed 5 bases from V and 1 base from J, with 8 bases in between.

The chain couples TRBV6-1 to TRBJ2-5, with TRBD2 matching over 11 bases. V lost 2 bases to trimming and J lost 1 base; unmatched junction nucleotides: 3. The CDR3 covers 16 residues. CDR1 is MNHNS, CDR2 SASEGT, per germline. The CDR3 loop reads CASSERLAGGQETQYF. DNA for the CDR3: TGTGCCAGCAGTGAACGGCTAGCGGGGGGCCAAGAGACCCAGTACTTC.

In nucleotides, the CDR3 is TGTGCCAGCACAACGGAGCGCGTCTATGAAAAACTGTTTTTT. Translated, it gives CASTTERVYEKLFF. The V and J genes are TRBV28 and TRBJ1-4; D remains unclear. Germline CDR1 is MDHEN and CDR2 is SYDVKM. The CDR3 consists of 14 residues. The V and J ends lost 7 bases and 6 bases respectively, with 15 bases between them.

This clone came up once. The chain combines TRBV30 with TRBJ1-2; TRBD1 agrees at 8 bases. CDR3 length: 14 amino acids. CDR1 is GTSNPN and CDR2 is SVGIG in the germline V gene (reference sequence). V lost 7 bases and J lost 4; bases outside the gene matches: 11. The CDR3 DNA follows: TGTGCCTCGCAAACGACAGGGGTTAGCTATGGCTACACCTTC. Amino acid sequence: CASQTTGVSYGYTF.

V and J are TRBV7-2 and TRBJ2-2; D gene unclear. Trimming cost V 0 bases and J 6 bases, with 17 bases left between them. Germline CDR1 SGHTA, CDR2 FQGNSA. The CDR3 covers 17 residues. The CDR3 DNA follows: TGTGCCAGCAGCTTAGCGCCGAGACTCCTGGACCCCGGGGAGCTGTTTTTT. It codes for CASSLAPRLLDPGELFF.

This clone was seen a few times. The chain carries TRBV7-9 and TRBJ1-4, with D tentatively TRBD1 (5 bases). CDR1 SEHNR and CDR2 FQNEAQ come from the germline V gene (reference sequence). V lost 1 base and J 8 bases, leaving 20 bases between the germline ends. This CDR3 region has 17 residues. CDR3 residues: CASSLGDGTGVREKLFF. CDR3 in DNA: TGTGCCAGCAGCTTAGGGGACGGCACCGGGGTGAGGGAAAAACTGTTTTTT.

This sequence joins TRBV18 and TRBJ1-2; D call uncertain. Trimming left V 1 base short and J 4 bases short, with 10 bases between. Germline CDR1 reads KGHSH; CDR2 reads LQKENI. The CDR3 spans 14 residues. CDR3 sequence: CASSPQGSVYGYTF. CDR3 DNA: TGTGCCAGCTCACCACAAGGGAGTGTCTATGGCTACACCTTC.

J is TRBJ2-1 and V is TRBV6-1; 9 bases are shared with TRBD2. Germline CDR1 is MNHNS and CDR2 is SASEGT. The trim removed 8 bases at V and 8 bases at J, leaving 4 bases unmatched. This CDR3 region has 12 residues. The CDR3 region is CASWGLAHEQFF. DNA of the CDR3: TGTGCCAGCTGGGGACTAGCCCATGAGCAGTTCTTC.

The gene calls are TRBV30 and TRBJ1-2, with TRBD1 as a possible D gene (6 bases). Between the trimmed V and J ends, which lost 3 bases and 8 bases, there was a span of 22 bases. Germline V gene sequence: CDR1 GTSNPN, CDR2 SVGIG (reference sequence). CDR3 length equals 15 residues. The CDR3 region is CAWSIKTAGDRGYTF. The CDR3 DNA reads TGTGCCTGGAGCATCAAGACCGCAGGGGATCGGGGCTACACCTTC.

Points on this clone: Additional DNA sequences in this sample encode the identical CDR3. This chain joins TRBV6-1 and TRBJ1-2; 7 bases match TRBD1. The CDR3 contains 15 residues. With V trimmed by 5 bases and J by 3 bases, 9 bases remained unmatched. The germline V gene has CDR1 MNHNS and CDR2 SASEGT. The CDR3 DNA reads as TGTGCCAGCAGTTGGGCCCAGGGGGGTGACTATGGCTACACCTTC. Translating it yields CASSWAQGGDYGYTF.

This clone was recorded only once. At one end the junction does not follow the germline gene, possibly because of a read error. V and J are TRBV25-1 and TRBJ2-7; 7 bases fit TRBD1. Germline V CDR1 and CDR2: MGHDK, SYGVNS. CDR3 length equals 15 residues. For the CDR3, the DNA is TGTGCCAGCAGATCTCCCCAAGACAGGGTTTACGGGCAGTACTTC. The encoded protein is CASRSPQDRVYGQYF.

The chain uses TRBV27 and TRBJ1-2, with a possible D match to TRBD1 (6 bases). The V end was cut by 2 bases, the J end by 7 bases, with 20 bases between. The CDR3 is made up of 16 amino acids. Germline-derived CDR1 and CDR2 are MNHEY and SMNVEV (reference sequence). The CDR3 DNA reads as TGTGCCAGCAGTTTAGCGAAACAGGGACCTCGGGGTGGCTACACCTTC. Amino acid sequence: CASSLAKQGPRGGYTF.

DNA of the CDR3: TGCGCCAGCAGCGGCGGACAGGGCCTCTACGAGCAGTACTTC. This sequence encodes CASSGGQGLYEQYF. The chain uses TRBV5-1 and TRBJ2-7; 8 bases fit TRBD1. This CDR3 has 14 residues. J lost 3 bases, V lost 4 bases, and 6 bases had no gene match. CDR1 is SGHRS, CDR2 YFSETQ, per germline.

The chain recombines TRBV7-9 with TRBJ1-4, with TRBD1 matching over 9 bases. The V segment lost 4 bases and the J segment 13 bases; nucleotides outside the gene matches: 16. This CDR3 comprises 16 residues. From germline, CDR1 is SEHNR and CDR2 FQNEAQ (reference sequence). CDR3 amino acids: CASSYYRQGDGARLFF. CDR3 DNA: TGTGCCAGCAGCTACTACAGACAGGGGGATGGGGCAAGACTGTTTTTT.

V is TRBV5-1 and J is TRBJ2-7, with TRBD2 identical over 16 bases. The CDR3 covers 15 residues. J gave up 10 bases and V 2 bases, and 6 bases lay outside the gene matches. The V gene's germline CDR1 is SGHRS and CDR2 YFSETQ. CDR3 residues: CASSFAGTSGGEQYF. The DNA for the CDR3 is TGCGCCAGCAGCTTTGCGGGGACTAGCGGGGGGGAACAGTACTTC.

The chain employs TRBV7-6 and TRBJ2-2, with TRBD2 identical over 8 bases. This CDR3 contains 15 residues. Per germline, CDR1 SGHVS and CDR2 FNYEAQ. V was pared by 8 bases and J by 5 bases, with 10 bases of the junction left unmatched. The CDR3 DNA reads TGTGCCAGCGGTCGCGGGGGGCGCATAACCGGGGAGCTGTTTTTT. Its translation is CASGRGGRITGELFF.

This clone has just one count. CDR3 DNA: TGTGCCAGCAGTTACGATGGGGCAATGAACACTGAAGCTTTCTTT. This gives the protein CASSYDGAMNTEAFF. The rearrangement links TRBV6-5 to TRBJ1-1, with D tentatively TRBD1 (5 bases). This CDR3 comprises 15 residues. Trimming took 2 bases from V and 0 from J, leaving 10 bases between them. CDR1 is MNHEY and CDR2 is SVGAGI in the germline V gene.

V is TRBV14 and J is TRBJ1-1; D gene ambiguous. Trimming took 0 bases from V and 3 from J, leaving 8 bases between them. The germline gives CDR1 SGHDN, CDR2 FVKESK. This CDR3 has 14 residues. The CDR3 loop is CASSQEGGYTEAFF. The CDR3, as DNA: TGTGCCAGCAGCCAAGAGGGAGGTTACACTGAAGCTTTCTTT.

V is TRBV11-2 and J is TRBJ2-7; D not resolved. With 4 bases removed from V and 1 base from J, the gap between germline ends came to 14 bases. The CDR3 runs to 15 residues. Germline V gene data show CDR1 as SGHAT and CDR2 as FQNNGV. CDR3 region: CASSSYWMGSYEQYF. The DNA for the CDR3 is TGTGCCAGCAGCTCATACTGGATGGGATCCTACGAGCAGTACTTC.

The rearrangement joins TRBV25-1 to TRBJ1-5, with TRBD1 as a possible D gene (6 bases). Deletions cut 4 bases from V and 1 base from J, with 11 bases between. This CDR3 comprises 15 residues. The germline V gene encodes CDR1 MGHDK and CDR2 SYGVNS. Here the CDR3 DNA reads TGTGCCAGCAGTGGCCCAGGGGAGAGCAATCAGCCCCAGCATTTT. As protein: CASSGPGESNQPQHF.

The table lists this clone with a count of one. V usage is TRBV30 and J usage is TRBJ1-1, with D possibly being TRBD1 (5 bases). The CDR3 has 11 residues. Germline V gene lookup returns CDR1 GTSNPN and CDR2 SVGIG (reference sequence). Here the CDR3 reads CASGTNTEAFF. The CDR3 coding sequence is TGTGCTTCGGGGACGAACACTGAAGCTTTCTTT.